The entry below describes one T cell receptor (beta chain). The sample belongs to a study of radiotherapy plus CTLA-4 blockade in lung cancer. Clones were read by immunoSEQ multiplex PCR, and TCRdb kept only the in-frame ones, dropping some. The top ten hold under 4.5% of the sample, which has tens of thousands of clones, around 81% seen once. The V gene lost 7 bases and the J gene lost 0 bases, with 5 bases spanning the gap. Germline V lookup: CDR1 DFQATT, CDR2 SNEGSKA (reference sequence). CDR3 length: 11 residues. The chain has TRBV20-1 and TRBJ2-3; D uncertain. This clonotype originated in a human donor with non-small cell lung cancer who had a partial response to radiotherapy plus ipilimumab. Some clones in this sample may be carry-over from other donors' samples. The sample consisted of peripheral blood, taken from a patient treated with radiotherapy plus ipilimumab. The CDR3 loop reads CSGQSTDTQYF. The CDR3 region has the DNA TGCAGTGGACAAAGCACAGATACGCAGTATTTT.